The 25 T cell receptor beta chains listed next were all sequenced from one sample in a study of CD8 T cells in ankylosing spondylitis. TCRdb called the 5' RACE reads again in MiXCR, with one record for every CDR3 protein. The repertoire holds under 250,000 distinct CDR3 sequences, with roughly 32% as singletons. The sample consisted of blood, either unsorted or a sorted T cell fraction (not recorded which). These receptors were collected from a male donor with ankylosing spondylitis or in good health (not recorded which).

This clonotype was seen only a few times. The chain has TRBV12-3 or TRBV12-4 and TRBJ2-3, with D uncertain. The length of the CDR3 is 14 residues. V shed 2 bases and J shed 4 bases, with 10 bases lying between them. The CDR3 is CASSLRLESDTQYF. The CDR3 DNA is TGTGCCAGCAGTTTAAGGCTGGAGTCAGATACGCAGTATTTT.

This clonotype was counted many times. V gene TRBV20-1 combines with J gene TRBJ2-5, with D possibly matching TRBD1 (5 bases). The CDR3 has 12 amino acids. The ends were cut back, 4 bases at V and 3 bases at J, with 9 bases in the middle. The germline V gene encodes CDR1 DFQATT and CDR2 SNEGSKA (reference sequence). DNA of the CDR3: TGCAGTGCTAACAGGTTGGAAGAGACCCAGTACTTC. Protein: CSANRLEETQYF.

The chain employs TRBV5-1 and TRBJ2-7; D is perhaps TRBD2 (5 bases). Trimming cost V 0 bases and J 2 bases, with 9 bases left between them. This CDR3 contains 14 residues. Germline V gene sequence: CDR1 SGHRS, CDR2 YFSETQ. CDR3 sequence: CASSLEDGTYEQYF. CDR3 DNA: TGCGCCAGCAGCTTGGAAGACGGGACCTACGAGCAGTACTTC.

The chain employs TRBV12-3 or TRBV12-4 and TRBJ1-1; a weak D match, TRBD1 (5 bases). There are 14 residues in the CDR3. With 8 bases removed from V and 0 bases from J, the gap between germline ends came to 13 bases. CDR3 nucleotides: TGTGCCAGCGAACTCGGACACCTGAACACTGAAGCTTTCTTT. This gives the protein CASELGHLNTEAFF.

This clonotype turned up a few times. The chain carries TRBV4-2 and TRBJ2-1; D gene uncertain. The CDR3 has 15 amino acids. Trimming removed 0 bases at V and 8 bases at J, with 14 bases between. Germline assignment: CDR1 LGHNA and CDR2 YNFKEQ. The CDR3 region has the DNA TGTGCCAGCAGCCAAGAGGGCGGAACTGGGGATGAGCAGTTCTTC. It yields the protein CASSQEGGTGDEQFF.

This rearrangement joins TRBV3-1 to TRBJ2-1, with D uncertain. Germline-derived CDR1 and CDR2 are LGHDT and YNNKEL (reference sequence). The CDR3 has 15 amino acids. V was shortened by 1 base and J by 1 base, with 8 bases between the two germline ends. As DNA, the CDR3 is TGTGCCAGCAGCCAAGGTGCGACGTCCTACAATGAGCAGTTCTTC. Amino acids: CASSQGATSYNEQFF.

The CDR3 DNA follows: TGCGCCAGCAGCCCAGGGACAGGGCAAGACACTGAAGCTTTCTTT. As protein: CASSPGTGQDTEAFF. The chain uses TRBV5-1 and TRBJ1-1; 9 bases fit TRBD1. Germline V gene data show CDR1 as SGHRS and CDR2 as YFSETQ. The CDR3 has 15 residues. V shed 4 bases and J 3 bases; nucleotides not matched to a gene: 7.

V gene TRBV20-1 combines with J gene TRBJ1-1, with a possible D match to TRBD1 (6 bases). This CDR3 spans 16 amino acids. Trimming pared 5 bases from V and 0 bases from J, leaving 19 bases between. Per the germline V gene, CDR1 is DFQATT and CDR2 is SNEGSKA (reference sequence). CDR3 nucleotides: TGCAGTGCTCCTACTCAGACAGGAAGCTTGAACACTGAAGCTTTCTTT. Translated, it gives CSAPTQTGSLNTEAFF.

In its sample, this clonotype was seen a few times. The chain employs TRBV12-3 or TRBV12-4 and TRBJ2-7; 7 bases match TRBD1. The junction had 6 bases not matched to a gene; V was cut back by 5 bases and J by 2 bases. The CDR3 contains 14 residues. CDR3 nucleotide sequence: TGTGCCAGCAGTAACCAGGGGGAAACCTACGAGCAGTACTTC. Translating gives CASSNQGETYEQYF.

This clonotype was found a few times. The chain combines TRBV27 with TRBJ2-7, with 7 bases lining up with TRBD2. Germline CDR1 MNHEY, CDR2 SMNVEV (reference sequence). The CDR3 is 14 residues long. V lost 6 bases, J lost 3 bases, and 8 bases stayed unmatched. CDR3 region: CASRRQGLSYEQYF. CDR3 DNA: TGTGCCAGCAGAAGGCAGGGACTAAGCTACGAGCAGTACTTC.

This clonotype was observed a handful of times. The gene calls are TRBV20-1 and TRBJ2-1, with D perhaps matching TRBD2 (5 bases). Germline CDR1 and CDR2: DFQATT and SNEGSKA (reference sequence). With 3 bases removed from V and 2 bases from J, the gap between germline ends came to 8 bases. The CDR3 has 13 residues. Here the CDR3 DNA reads TGCAGTGCTAGGGCCGGGGCCTACAATGAGCAGTTCTTC. Translating it yields CSARAGAYNEQFF.

The chain has TRBV5-1 and TRBJ2-6; perhaps TRBD2 as D (5 bases). The CDR3 consists of 13 residues. CDR1 is SGHRS and CDR2 is YFSETQ in the germline V gene. The V end lost 4 bases, the J end lost 4 bases, and 6 bases lay between the germline ends. CDR3 region: CASSREGANVLTF. CDR3 DNA: TGCGCCAGCAGCAGGGAGGGGGCCAACGTCCTGACTTTC.

The sample holds a few counts of this clonotype. This chain links TRBV9 with TRBJ2-5; tentative D call: TRBD2 (5 bases). Germline V CDR1 and CDR2: SGDLS, YYNGEE. The V end lost 0 bases, the J end lost 7 bases, and 10 bases lay between the germline ends. This CDR3 comprises 13 residues. Here the CDR3 reads CASSVEGDGTQYF. The CDR3 region has the DNA TGTGCCAGCAGCGTAGAGGGAGACGGGACCCAGTACTTC.

The chain employs TRBV5-6 and TRBJ2-1, with 10 bases lining up with TRBD1. The CDR3 spans 16 residues. CDR1 is SGHDT, CDR2 YYEEEE, per germline. V lost 3 bases to trimming and J lost 8 bases; unmatched junction nucleotides: 11. CDR3 in DNA: TGTGCCAGCAGCTGGGGGGGGACAGGGGTTTGGGATGAGCAGTTCTTC. Translation gives CASSWGGTGVWDEQFF.

The chain links TRBV6-2 or TRBV6-3 to TRBJ2-7, with TRBD1 matching 8 bases. Germline lookup yields CDR1 MNHEY and CDR2 SVGEGT. The CDR3 consists of 15 residues. Trimming cost V 5 bases and J 0 bases; bases outside gene matches: 6. The CDR3 DNA reads as TGTGCCAGCAGTAACGACAGGGGAAGCTCCTACGAGCAGTACTTC. Translating gives CASSNDRGSSYEQYF.

The chain has TRBV10-3 and TRBJ2-1, with a tentative D call TRBD1 (5 bases). Germline lookup yields CDR1 ENHRY and CDR2 SYGVKD. V lost 2 bases, J lost 5 bases, and 7 bases lay in between. The CDR3 sequence is 13 residues long. This CDR3 is CAISERQHNEQFF. CDR3 DNA: TGTGCCATCAGTGAGAGACAGCACAATGAGCAGTTCTTC.

The V gene is TRBV29-1, the J gene TRBJ2-1; TRBD1 aligns across 7 bases. CDR1 is SQVTM and CDR2 is ANQGSEA in the germline V gene. The V and J ends lost 3 bases and 9 bases, in that order; junction bases with no gene match: 14. The CDR3 covers 15 residues. The CDR3 DNA reads TGCAGCGTTGACTCGACAGGGAAGTTGGTGAGTGAGCAGTTCTTC. It codes for CSVDSTGKLVSEQFF.

The chain employs TRBV5-1 and TRBJ2-5; D is possibly TRBD1 (6 bases). The CDR3 runs to 13 residues. V was shortened by 4 bases and J by 2 bases, with 9 bases between the two germline ends. Germline V CDR1 and CDR2: SGHRS, YFSETQ. CDR3 nucleotide sequence: TGCGCCAGCAGCGGACAGCCTCAAGAGACCCAGTACTTC. Protein sequence: CASSGQPQETQYF.

This clonotype has more than one count but fewer than ten. This sequence joins TRBV20-1 and TRBJ2-4; D might be TRBD1 (6 bases). This CDR3 region has 14 residues. CDR1 and CDR2 (germline): DFQATT, SNEGSKA (reference sequence). V gave up 4 bases and J gave up 2 bases, with 12 bases separating them. In DNA, the CDR3 is TGCAGTGCTACCCCAGGACAGACCAAAAACATTCAGTACTTC. Protein: CSATPGQTKNIQYF.

This sequence joins TRBV5-1 and TRBJ1-3; unclear D gene. The V end lost 4 bases, the J end lost 0 bases, and 11 bases lay between the germline ends. Germline values: CDR1 SGHRS, CDR2 YFSETQ. The CDR3 covers 15 residues. The CDR3 region is CASSPDGSSGNTIYF. Here the CDR3 DNA reads TGCGCCAGCAGCCCGGACGGGAGCTCTGGAAACACCATATATTTT.

This clonotype was detected a few times. This rearrangement joins TRBV7-2 to TRBJ1-1; possibly TRBD1 for D (5 bases). CDR3 length: 16 residues. Germline V gene sequence: CDR1 SGHTA, CDR2 FQGNSA. The V end lost 3 bases, the J end lost 1 base, and 15 bases lay between the germline ends. The CDR3 DNA sequence: TGTGCCAGCAGCTTCCGCAGGGCGTCCGAGAACACTGAAGCTTTCTTT. Its translation is CASSFRRASENTEAFF. Full variable domain (remainder filled in from reference TRBV7-2 and TRBJ1-1): GAGVSQSPSNKVTEKGKDVELRCDPISGHTALYWYRQSLGQGLEFLIYFQGNSAPDKSGLPSDRFSAERTGGSVSTLTIQRTQQEDSAVYLCASSFRRASENTEAFFGQGTRLTVV.

This clonotype was counted at least ten times. The genes are TRBV7-6 and TRBJ2-7; 7 nucleotides match TRBD1. Trimming removed 1 base from V and 3 bases from J; junction bases left unmatched: 3. Germline CDR1 reads SGHVS; CDR2 reads FNYEAQ. The length of the CDR3 is 14 residues. The CDR3 DNA reads as TGTGCCAGCAGCTTAGATCGACAGGGCTACGAGCAGTACTTC. Translated: CASSLDRQGYEQYF.

This clonotype was counted a few times. The chain recombines TRBV12-3 or TRBV12-4 with TRBJ2-5, with D hard to call. V lost 6 bases to trimming and J lost 5 bases, with 13 bases between them. The CDR3 is 13 amino acids. CDR3: CASRTTEAETQYF. The DNA for the CDR3 is TGTGCCAGCAGAACCACAGAGGCGGAGACCCAGTACTTC.

The V gene is TRBV7-9, the J gene TRBJ1-2; 8 nucleotides match TRBD1. The V gene's germline CDR1 is SEHNR and CDR2 FQNEAQ (reference sequence). The CDR3 runs to 15 residues. V lost 6 bases and J lost 6; bases outside the gene matches: 12. DNA for the CDR3: TGTGCCAGCAGATCCGGACAGGGCCGATTTGATGGCTACACCTTC. It translates to CASRSGQGRFDGYTF.

This clonotype was detected a few times. V and J are TRBV20-1 and TRBJ1-1; 7 nucleotides match TRBD1. Germline V CDR1 and CDR2: DFQATT, SNEGSKA (reference sequence). J lost 0 bases, V lost 5 bases, and 6 bases had no gene match. The length of the CDR3 is 14 residues. The CDR3 sequence is CSASKGAMNTEAFF. The DNA for the CDR3 is TGCAGTGCTTCCAAGGGGGCCATGAACACTGAAGCTTTCTTT.